This paragraph covers one TCR beta chain sequence. The target antigen is unknown. Relapses following autologous stem cell transplantation were seen in all patients, with brentuximab vedotin exposure varying. These data belong to a study of PD-1 blockade in classical Hodgkin lymphoma. Study conclusions and caveats: Researchers reported that CD4+ TCR diversity, though not CD8+, rose significantly by C4D1.

The protocol was immunoSEQ multiplex PCR, while the TCRdb copy is restricted to in-frame clones and leaves out a portion. Among about 75,000 clones, 90% to 95% were seen once, and the ten largest hold under 9.5%. This CDR3 is 13 amino acids long. CDR1 and CDR2 (germline): GTSNPN, SVGIG (reference sequence). Trimming pared 3 bases from V and 4 bases from J, leaving 9 bases between. V gene TRBV30 combines with J gene TRBJ2-2; D perhaps matches TRBD1 (6 bases). This TCR was recovered from a human donor with classical Hodgkin lymphoma. This specimen was peripheral blood mononuclear cells (PBMCs), taken at baseline. This chain's CDR3 is CAWRSGVTGELFF. The DNA of the CDR3 is TGTGCCTGGAGGTCAGGGGTCACCGGGGAGCTGTTTTTT. Full variable domain (remainder filled in from reference TRBV30 and TRBJ2-2): SQTIHQWPATLVQPVGSPLSLECTVEGTSNPNLYWYRQAAGRGLQLLFYSVGIGQISSEVPQNLSASRPQDRQFILSSKKLLLSDSGFYLCAWRSGVTGELFFGEGSRLTVL.